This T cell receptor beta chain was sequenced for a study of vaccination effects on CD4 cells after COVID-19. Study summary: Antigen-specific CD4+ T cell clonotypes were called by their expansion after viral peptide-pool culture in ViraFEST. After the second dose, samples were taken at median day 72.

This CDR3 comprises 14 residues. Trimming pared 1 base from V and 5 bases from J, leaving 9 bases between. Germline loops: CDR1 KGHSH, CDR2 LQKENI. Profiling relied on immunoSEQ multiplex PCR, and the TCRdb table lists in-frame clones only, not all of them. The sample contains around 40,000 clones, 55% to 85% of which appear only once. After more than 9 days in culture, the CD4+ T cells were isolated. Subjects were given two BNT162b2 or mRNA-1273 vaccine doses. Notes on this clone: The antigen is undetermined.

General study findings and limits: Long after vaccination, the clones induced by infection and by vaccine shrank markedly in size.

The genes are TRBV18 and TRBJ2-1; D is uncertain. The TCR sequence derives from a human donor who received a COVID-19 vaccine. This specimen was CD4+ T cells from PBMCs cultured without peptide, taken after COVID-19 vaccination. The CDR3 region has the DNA TGTGCCAGCTCACCACTGGCTTCTAACAATGAGCAGTTCTTC. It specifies CASSPLASNNEQFF.